The present entry profiles one T cell receptor beta chain with its context. The junction had 8 bases not matched to a gene; V was cut back by 0 bases and J by 5 bases. Germline values: CDR1 SGHRS, CDR2 YFSETQ. CDR3 length equals 16 residues. The data were obtained in a study of blood T cell repertoires in COVID-19. As for the study in general: The origin of the acute and convalescent COVID-19 samples was the United States, Italy and Spain. The cDNA or gDNA used as material had been derived from T cells, B-cell-depleted T cells, or PBMCs.

Per the study methods: Counts of nucleated cells, estimated from reference gene primer amplification, were obtained. TCRdb keeps only in-frame clones here, not all; method: immunoSEQ multiplex PCR. The V and J calls and clone size are taken from that table; D and trimming were inferred from the DNA. The repertoire holds approximately 74,000 clones, with around 77% as singletons. Sequencing was performed on peripheral blood. The gene calls are TRBV5-1 and TRBJ2-5; 9 nucleotides line up with TRBD2. The clonotype comes from a man between 60 and 70 years old with acute or convalescent COVID-19. CDR3 coding DNA: TGCGCCAGCAGCTTGGCCCTGGCGGGGGGGCTTGAGACCCAGTACTTC. Translating it yields CASSLALAGGLETQYF.